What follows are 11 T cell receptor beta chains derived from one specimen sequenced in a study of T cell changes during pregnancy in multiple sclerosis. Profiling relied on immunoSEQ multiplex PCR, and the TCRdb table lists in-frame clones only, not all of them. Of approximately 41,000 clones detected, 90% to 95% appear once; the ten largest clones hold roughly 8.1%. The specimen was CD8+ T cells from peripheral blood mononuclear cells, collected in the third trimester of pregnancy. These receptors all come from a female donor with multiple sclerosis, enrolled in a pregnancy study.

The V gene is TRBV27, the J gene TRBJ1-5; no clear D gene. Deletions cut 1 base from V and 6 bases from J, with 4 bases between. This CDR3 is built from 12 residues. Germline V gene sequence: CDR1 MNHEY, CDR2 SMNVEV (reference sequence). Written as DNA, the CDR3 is TGTGCCAGCAGTTTATACGGTCAGCCCCAGCATTTT. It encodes CASSLYGQPQHF.

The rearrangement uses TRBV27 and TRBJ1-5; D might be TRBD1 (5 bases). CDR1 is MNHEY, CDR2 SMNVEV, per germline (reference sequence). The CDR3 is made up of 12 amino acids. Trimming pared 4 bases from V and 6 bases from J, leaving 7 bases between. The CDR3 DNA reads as TGTGCCAGCAGTTCTCAGGGTCAGCCCCAGCATTTT. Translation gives CASSSQGQPQHF.

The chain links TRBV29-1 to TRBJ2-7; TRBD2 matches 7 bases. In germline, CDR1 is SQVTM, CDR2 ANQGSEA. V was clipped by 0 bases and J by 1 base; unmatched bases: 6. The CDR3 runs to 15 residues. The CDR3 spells CSVEDDTRESYEQYF. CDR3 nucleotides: TGCAGCGTTGAAGATGATACGCGGGAGTCCTACGAGCAGTACTTC.

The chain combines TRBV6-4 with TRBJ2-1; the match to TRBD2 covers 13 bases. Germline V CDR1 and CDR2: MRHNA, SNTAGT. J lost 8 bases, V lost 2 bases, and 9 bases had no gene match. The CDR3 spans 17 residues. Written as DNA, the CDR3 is TGTGCCAGCAGTGACCGTCGGACTAGCGGGAGAGGTGATGAGCAGTTCTTC. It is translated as CASSDRRTSGRGDEQFF.

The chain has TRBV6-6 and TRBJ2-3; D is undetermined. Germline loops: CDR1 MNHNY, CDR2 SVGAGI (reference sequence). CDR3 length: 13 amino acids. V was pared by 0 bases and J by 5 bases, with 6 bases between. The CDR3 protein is CASSYSRRDTQYF. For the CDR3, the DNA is TGTGCCAGCAGTTACTCGAGGCGAGATACGCAGTATTTT.

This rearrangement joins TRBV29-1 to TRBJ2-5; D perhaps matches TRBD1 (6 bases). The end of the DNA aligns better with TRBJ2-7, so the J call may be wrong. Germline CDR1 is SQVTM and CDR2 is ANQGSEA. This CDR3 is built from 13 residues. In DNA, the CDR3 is TGCAGCGTTGCTTCCTTGGACAGCTACGAGCAGTACTTC. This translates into CSVASLDSYEQYF.

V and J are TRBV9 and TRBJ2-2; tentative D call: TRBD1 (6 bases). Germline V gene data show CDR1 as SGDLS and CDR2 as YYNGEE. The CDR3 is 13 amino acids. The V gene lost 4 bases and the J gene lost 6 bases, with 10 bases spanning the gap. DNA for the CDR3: TGTGCCAGCAGCCCCGGACAGCCCGGGGAGCTGTTTTTT. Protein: CASSPGQPGELFF.

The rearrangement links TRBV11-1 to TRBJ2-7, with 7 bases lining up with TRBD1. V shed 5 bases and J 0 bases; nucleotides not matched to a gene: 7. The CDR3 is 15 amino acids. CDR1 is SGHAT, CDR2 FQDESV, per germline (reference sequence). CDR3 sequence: CASSPWDSDSYEQYF. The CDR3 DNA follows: TGTGCCAGCAGCCCATGGGACAGTGACTCCTACGAGCAGTACTTC.

Here the CDR3 DNA reads TGTGCCAGCAGTTGGGCAGGGGACAATGAGCAGTTCTTC. Its translation is CASSWAGDNEQFF. The rearrangement uses TRBV27 and TRBJ2-1, with D perhaps TRBD1 (6 bases). Germline CDR1 MNHEY, CDR2 SMNVEV (reference sequence). The CDR3 runs 13 residues. The V and J ends lost 4 bases and 5 bases respectively, with 9 bases between them.

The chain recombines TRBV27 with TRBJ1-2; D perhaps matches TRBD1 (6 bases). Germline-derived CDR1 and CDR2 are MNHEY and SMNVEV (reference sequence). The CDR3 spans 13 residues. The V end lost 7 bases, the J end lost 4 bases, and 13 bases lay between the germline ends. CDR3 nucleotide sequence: TGTGCCAGCAAAAGCGGACAGTTCTATGGCTACACCTTC. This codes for CASKSGQFYGYTF.

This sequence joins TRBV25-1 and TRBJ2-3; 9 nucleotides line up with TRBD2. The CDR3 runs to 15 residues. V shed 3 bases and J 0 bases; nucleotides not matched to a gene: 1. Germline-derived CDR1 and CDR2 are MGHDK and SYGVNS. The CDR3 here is CASSDLAGSTDTQYF. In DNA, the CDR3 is TGTGCCAGCAGTGACCTAGCGGGAAGCACAGATACGCAGTATTTT.